Described below is a single T cell receptor beta chain sequence and its context. The antigen it binds to is not known. Base qualities are not at hand, and no much larger clone is one base apart. The data belong to a study of blood T cell repertoires in COVID-19 (TCRdb year 2020). About the investigation overall: Samples from collaborators originated in the United States, Italy and Spain and spanned both the acute and convalescent phases of COVID-19. The prospective study material was composed of cDNA or gDNA derived from T cells, B-cell-depleted T cells, or PBMCs. The dataset comprised deeply sampled blood TCRbeta repertoires from subjects exposed to, actively infected with, or recovered from COVID-19. A freely available public database, intended as a resource for researchers studying the immune response to SARS-CoV-2, is where the repertoires were released. The samples were drawn from two sources: the first 160 participants of the ongoing ImmuneRACE study, and 950 to 1,500 subjects contributed by 6 global collaborators. Sample metadata almost always included a de-identified subject ID, COVID-19 status, age in years and sex. Where available, HLA class I and class II types were obtained from metadata supplied by the sample provider rather than from assay-based typing. Study-wide findings and limitations: The amount of clinical and demographic metadata varied by source and participant and was provided uncurated.

Enrolling through a virtual design, the prospective study's participants ranged in age from roughly 18 to 95 years and lived across about two dozen United States geographic areas. Cohort assignment in the prospective study relied on participant-reported clinical history from a screening survey and a study questionnaire. ImmuneRACE Cohort 3 recovered participants were defined by two consecutive negative NP/OP PCR tests, healthcare professional clearance, or symptom resolution. In the prospective study, whole blood, serum and a nasopharyngeal or oropharyngeal swab were collected from each participant by mobile phlebotomists. Participants in the prospective study had the option to provide additional blood draws and questionnaires over a roughly 2-month period. Blood samples from the prospective study were shipped frozen or at room temperature prior to DNA extraction. TCRbeta CDR3 regions were amplified from genomic DNA using the immunoSEQ Assay, a bias-controlled multiplex PCR. The study's processing was this. Within the assay, amplification of reference gene primers was used to estimate how many nucleated cells each sample contained. To quantify the absolute abundance of each unique TCRbeta CDR3 rearrangement, sequence reads were collapsed and filtered. Productive Simpson clonality was computed per sample as the square root of Simpson's diversity index over productive rearrangements. Drawn from immuneACCESS, this table holds only the in-frame rearrangements with V and J called that TCRdb kept. Clones are partly lost; checked studies trace under half to an unresolved V gene and leave the rest unexplained. V and J calls and clone size come straight from that table; D and trimming were deduced from the DNA. Present in this sample are a few hundred thousand clones, around nine tenths of which were seen just once. The ten largest clones capture about 5.7% of the sample.

V loses 0 bases at its end and J loses 5 bases; junction bases beyond the gene matches: 12. CDR3 length: 18 amino acids, cysteine to phenylalanine. Kept here is only the CDR3 DNA, which spans 54 bases and is read in frame from base 1. Sequences LNHNV (CDR1) and YYDKDF (CDR2) are obtained from the germline V gene (reference sequence). This clonotype was sampled from a middle-aged woman who had recovered from COVID-19. The sample taken for sequencing was PBMCs or T cells enriched from blood (not recorded which). Recombination connected TRBV15 to TRBJ1-4, and TRBD1 aligns with 7 junction nucleotides. DNA sequence: TGTGCCACCAGCAGAGATCGGGGGACAGCTCTAAGGAATGAAAAACTGTTTTTT. This codes for CATSRDRGTALRNEKLFF.